Listed here is a single TCR beta chain. Deletions cut 3 bases from V and 0 bases from J, with 12 bases between. The length of the CDR3 is 15 residues. Germline CDR1 ENHRY, CDR2 SYGVKD. As processed by the authors: Nucleated cell number was recorded as an estimate derived from reference gene primer amplification. The protocol was immunoSEQ multiplex PCR, while the TCRdb copy is restricted to in-frame clones and leaves out a portion. V, J and clone size are those of that table, while D and trimming were read from the DNA. This sample has tens of thousands of clones, with about 91% found just once. The sample originates from a study of blood T cell repertoires in COVID-19. Study-wide context: The United States, Italy and Spain were the sources of the acute and convalescent COVID-19 samples.

The TCR sequence derives from a woman in her 50s with acute or convalescent COVID-19. Source material: peripheral blood. The J gene is TRBJ2-7, the V gene TRBV10-3, with a tentative D call TRBD2 (6 bases). The CDR3 coding sequence is TGTGCCATCAGTGACCCGGGACTTCACTCCTACGAGCAGTACTTC. It codes for CAISDPGLHSYEQYF.